The next 21 T cell receptor beta chains were all read from a single sample in a study of T cell responses to AZD1222 COVID-19 vaccine (dated by TCRdb to about 2021). The time point label of this sample denotes: baseline before first vaccination. Libraries came from the immunoSEQ multiplex PCR assay. The clones in this table, taken by TCRdb from immuneACCESS, are in-frame only. Not every clone is retained; where verified, under half of the shortfall comes from an unresolved V gene, and the cause of the rest is unknown. This sample gives 75,000 to 90,000 clones in total; around 80% of them show up just once. The ten largest make up around 21% of the sample. The sequenced sample was peripheral blood, obtained on day 0 of AZD1222 vaccination. The receptor set was obtained from an adult in good health.

V and J are TRBV2 and TRBJ2-4; 10 bases align to TRBD1. There are 11 residues in the CDR3. V was clipped by 6 bases and J by 16 bases; unmatched bases: 6. Looked up from germline, CDR1 is SNHLY and CDR2 is FYNNEI. CDR3 residues: CASSLDRGGYF. The CDR3 bases are TGTGCCAGCAGCTTGGACAGGGGGGGTTACTTC.

The chain joins TRBV13 to TRBJ2-3, with D perhaps matching TRBD2 (7 bases). Germline lookup yields CDR1 PRHDT and CDR2 FYEKMQ (reference sequence). This CDR3 has 13 amino acids. V was cut by 4 bases and J by 6 bases, with 11 bases left in between. The CDR3 DNA reads as TGTGCCAGCAGCTCCGGGGGGCGGGATACGCAGTATTTT. Translated: CASSSGGRDTQYF.

This clone was observed once. The DNA of the CDR3 is TGTGCCAGCAGCTTGGCCGGGGCGGCGGGAGTTAACCCCTACGAGCAGTACTTC. Translation: CASSLAGAAGVNPYEQYF. The chain employs TRBV5-5 and TRBJ2-7; TRBD2 aligns across 7 bases. This CDR3 is 18 amino acids long. Germline V CDR1 and CDR2: SGHKS, YYEKEE (reference sequence). The V gene end was trimmed by 0 bases and the J gene end by 2 bases; junction bases not matched to a gene: 14.

This sequence joins TRBV5-4 and TRBJ2-1, with D maybe TRBD2 (5 bases). This CDR3 has 16 residues. The V gene lost 0 bases and the J gene lost 4 bases, with 14 bases spanning the gap. The germline V gene has CDR1 SGHNT and CDR2 YYREEE (reference sequence). The CDR3: CASSLAGIVSYNEQFF. In nucleotides, the CDR3 is TGTGCCAGCAGCTTGGCCGGGATAGTATCTTACAATGAGCAGTTCTTC.

The V call is TRBV6-5, the J call TRBJ1-5; 7 bases match TRBD1. The junction had 8 bases not matched to a gene; V was cut back by 5 bases and J by 4 bases. Germline lookup yields CDR1 MNHEY and CDR2 SVGAGI. There are 15 residues in the CDR3. The DNA of the CDR3 is TGTGCCAGCAGTCCGAGCGGGGACAGTAATCAGCCCCAGCATTTT. It encodes CASSPSGDSNQPQHF.

The chain has TRBV10-1 and TRBJ2-7, with D tentatively TRBD2 (5 bases). V lost 2 bases, J lost 6 bases, and 11 bases lay in between. Per germline, CDR1 WNHNN and CDR2 SYGVQD (reference sequence). The CDR3 length is 13 residues. The chain's CDR3 is CASSERTAGEQYF. The CDR3 DNA reads TGCGCCAGCAGTGAGCGGACGGCGGGCGAGCAGTACTTC.

J is TRBJ1-1 and V is TRBV30; 8 bases are shared with TRBD1. J was trimmed by 6 bases and V by 4 bases; bases with no gene match: 7. The CDR3 is 13 residues long. From germline, CDR1 is GTSNPN and CDR2 SVGIG (reference sequence). CDR3 residues: CAWTQGAWAEAFF. CDR3 sequence (DNA): TGTGCCTGGACGCAGGGGGCTTGGGCTGAAGCTTTCTTT.

As DNA, the CDR3 is TGCGCCAGCAGCACGGGACAGGGGGGCATTACAACTAATGAAAAACTGTTTTTT. Encoded protein: CASSTGQGGITTNEKLFF. The genes are TRBV5-1 and TRBJ1-4; 11 bases agree with TRBD1. V trimming: 4 bases; J trimming: 0 bases; junction bases outside the gene matches: 8. The CDR3 loop spans 18 amino acids. Per the germline V gene, CDR1 is SGHRS and CDR2 is YFSETQ.

The chain is built from TRBV7-7 and TRBJ2-3; the D gene is possibly TRBD2 (6 bases). The CDR3 contains 15 residues. Germline loops: CDR1 SSHAT, CDR2 FNYEAQ (reference sequence). Deletions cut 4 bases from V and 2 bases from J, with 13 bases between. CDR3: CASSSGVDVTDTQYF. The CDR3 bases are TGTGCCAGCAGCTCGGGAGTAGATGTCACAGATACGCAGTATTTT.

This sequence joins TRBV27 and TRBJ1-5; 12 nucleotides match TRBD1. Trimming took 5 bases from V and 2 from J; bases not matched to a gene: 7. Germline V gene lookup returns CDR1 MNHEY and CDR2 SMNVEV (reference sequence). The CDR3 extends over 17 amino acids. The CDR3 DNA reads as TGTGCCAGCAGTCCCGGGACAGGGGGCGGTGGCAATCAGCCCCAGCATTTT. This gives the protein CASSPGTGGGGNQPQHF.

The chain uses TRBV29-1 and TRBJ1-1, with D possibly TRBD1 on 5 matching bases. Deletions cut 4 bases from V and 5 bases from J, with 11 bases between. The CDR3 loop spans 12 amino acids. Germline V gene sequence: CDR1 SQVTM, CDR2 ANQGSEA. CDR3 sequence: CSVVPGGTEAFF. In DNA, the CDR3 is TGCAGCGTTGTGCCGGGGGGGACTGAAGCTTTCTTT.

In this sample, this clone turned up a few times. J is TRBJ2-2 and V is TRBV3-1 (or the pseudogene TRBV3-2); D ambiguous. Trimming cost V 0 bases and J 8 bases, with 13 bases left between them. This CDR3 comprises 15 residues. Germline CDR1 reads LGHDT; CDR2 reads YNNKEL (reference sequence). This chain's CDR3 is CASSQDPDRTGELFF. The CDR3 nucleotides read TGTGCCAGCAGCCAAGATCCCGACCGGACGGGGGAGCTGTTTTTT.

The chain links TRBV7-9 to TRBJ1-4; 10 bases are shared with TRBD1. CDR3 length: 14 amino acids. The V and J ends lost 8 bases and 7 bases, in that order; junction bases with no gene match: 7. Per germline, CDR1 SEHNR and CDR2 FQNEAQ (reference sequence). The CDR3 spells CASGIDRGREKLFF. The DNA of the CDR3 is TGTGCCAGCGGAATCGACAGGGGGCGTGAAAAACTGTTTTTT.

In this sample, this clone turned up many times. CDR3 nucleotide sequence: TGTGCCAGCAGCGCGGCCCAAGAGGGTGAAAAACTGTTTTTT. Protein: CASSAAQEGEKLFF. J is TRBJ1-4 and V is TRBV7-9; D remains ambiguous. The V end was cut by 5 bases, the J end by 7 bases, with 14 bases between. This CDR3 region has 14 residues. The germline V gene encodes CDR1 SEHNR and CDR2 FQNEAQ (reference sequence).

This clone was found once. The chain uses TRBV9 and TRBJ2-3; TRBD1 might be the D (6 bases). The CDR3 consists of 13 residues. V lost 1 base, J lost 5 bases, and 8 bases lay in between. In germline, CDR1 is SGDLS, CDR2 YYNGEE. CDR3 sequence: CASSVPGVDTQYF. In nucleotides, the CDR3 is TGTGCCAGCAGCGTACCAGGGGTAGATACGCAGTATTTT.

The CDR3 is CASRGGGAGNTIYF. The CDR3 coding sequence is TGTGCCAGCAGGGGCGGGGGCGCTGGAAACACCATATATTTT. The chain joins TRBV28 to TRBJ1-3; maybe TRBD1 (6 bases). The V end was cut by 6 bases, the J end by 2 bases, with 11 bases between. This CDR3 is 14 amino acids long. The germline CDR1 and CDR2 sequences are MDHEN and SYDVKM.

This clone was counted a few times. The chain links TRBV19 to TRBJ2-1; maybe TRBD2 (5 bases). The CDR3 spans 15 residues. V was shortened by 5 bases and J by 0 bases, with 11 bases between the two germline ends. The germline V gene has CDR1 LNHDA and CDR2 SQIVND (reference sequence). The CDR3 is CASSDYESSYNEQFF. Written as DNA, the CDR3 is TGTGCCAGTAGTGACTACGAAAGCTCCTACAATGAGCAGTTCTTC.

V and J are TRBV29-1 and TRBJ1-2, with 8 bases identical to TRBD1. Trimming at V came to 3 bases and at J to 5 bases, leaving 11 bases not matched to a gene. Germline CDR1 SQVTM, CDR2 ANQGSEA. The CDR3 extends over 15 amino acids. Here the CDR3 reads CSVDLFGQGVYGYTF. In nucleotides, the CDR3 is TGCAGCGTTGATTTGTTTGGACAGGGAGTTTATGGCTACACCTTC.

The V gene is TRBV5-5, the J gene TRBJ2-1, with D perhaps matching TRBD1 (6 bases). The CDR3 consists of 15 residues. The V and J ends lost 4 bases and 1 base respectively, with 12 bases between them. CDR1 and CDR2 from the germline V gene are SGHKS and YYEKEE (reference sequence). This CDR3 is CASSQRQGSYNEQFF. The CDR3 DNA sequence: TGTGCCAGCAGCCAGAGGCAGGGGTCCTACAATGAGCAGTTCTTC. The whole variable domain, filled in from reference TRBV5-5 and TRBJ2-1, reads DAGVTQSPTHLIKTRGQQVTLRCSPISGHKSVSWYQQVLGQGPQFIFQYYEKEERGRGNFPDRFSARQFPNYSSELNVNALLLGDSALYLCASSQRQGSYNEQFFGPGTRLTVL.

This clone was found once. The chain combines TRBV9 with TRBJ2-7; possibly TRBD2 for D (6 bases). The germline V and J ends were trimmed by 2 bases and 2 bases, with 14 bases remaining between them. Germline V gene data show CDR1 as SGDLS and CDR2 as YYNGEE. This CDR3 is built from 15 residues. The CDR3 loop is CASSVGGVGTYEQYF. The CDR3 nucleotides are TGTGCCAGCAGCGTGGGGGGAGTGGGCACCTACGAGCAGTACTTC.

This chain joins TRBV29-1 and TRBJ1-1; D perhaps matches TRBD1 (6 bases). The germline V and J ends were trimmed by 3 bases and 0 bases, with 8 bases remaining between them. Germline V gene data show CDR1 as SQVTM and CDR2 as ANQGSEA. The CDR3 contains 13 residues. The CDR3 bases are TGCAGCGTTGACGGGGGCTTGAACACTGAAGCTTTCTTT. Amino acid sequence: CSVDGGLNTEAFF.